The rows below give T cell receptor beta chains drawn from one sample of a study of CD8 T cells in Susac syndrome. Each CDR3 protein gets one entry after TCRdb re-called the immunoSEQ multiplex PCR reads with MiXCR. In the table there are about 120,000 distinct CDR3 sequences, over 85% of which are singletons. Sequencing input: CD8+ T cells from PBMCs. Source of these receptors: a human donor with Susac syndrome. CDR3s leave out the opening cysteine and the closing phenylalanine or tryptophan.

V: TRBV3-1
CDR3: ASSQDRRYNEQF

V: TRBV30
CDR3: AWGGTNNEQF

V: TRBV6-5
CDR3: ASSYDFQGRTEAF

V: TRBV28
CDR3: ASSPQGGGETQY

V: TRBV4-1
CDR3: ASSQDWANEAF

V: TRBV9
CDR3: ASSVTASTDTQY

V: TRBV20-1
CDR3: SATTWREGSNEQF

V: TRBV15
CDR3: ATSRETGRPETQY

V: TRBV20-1
CDR3: SARKLNENTQY

V: TRBV6-4
CDR3: ASSDKQGTHTDTQY

V: TRBV7-2
CDR3: ASSLVADSYNEQF

V: TRBV5-6
CDR3: ASSRAGTSTGELF

V: TRBV2
CDR3: ASREGPEAF

V: TRBV29-1
CDR3: SVDRTGSYEQY

V: TRBV4-1
CDR3: ASSQEGGHTGELF

V: TRBV27
CDR3: ASSLSGTEETQY

V: TRBV4-1
CDR3: ASSQGQGGDEQF

V: TRBV4-1
CDR3: ASSELRDPDTQY

V: TRBV5-6
CDR3: ASSRAPGSSNEQF

V: TRBV24-1
CDR3: ATSDGTGTDTQY

V: TRBV4-3
CDR3: ASSQGLGVQGQF

V: TRBV14
CDR3: ASSQEGETASREGTDTQY

V: TRBV9
CDR3: ASSVAEGWGYT

V: TRBV6-5
CDR3: ASSYSVQVIFSSGNTIY

V: TRBV7-9
CDR3: ASSLVSGLIGDYGYT

V: TRBV6-2/TRBV6-3
CDR3: ASDPEGRDSNQPQH

V: TRBV20-1
CDR3: SARATGRPDYEQY

V: TRBV5-4
CDR3: ASSSDRGSGNEQF

V: TRBV20-1
CDR3: SASLAEYQPQH

V: TRBV20-1
CDR3: SAREANTGELF

V: TRBV20-1
CDR3: SARTSGGTDTQY

V: TRBV20-1
CDR3: SARVRGFGELF

V: TRBV9
CDR3: ASSARPGTSGSHPYNEQF

V: TRBV27
CDR3: ASGVAYGYT

V: TRBV6-2/TRBV6-3
CDR3: ASRESYEQY

V: TRBV13
CDR3: ASSIQGGVFDEQF

V: TRBV20-1
CDR3: SALTGSSYRSYT

V: TRBV4-2
CDR3: ASSHRTSGSTDTQY

V: TRBV6-4
CDR3: ASSGPEGNEQF

V: TRBV6-5
CDR3: ASSPLSGGTDTQY

V: TRBV5-6
CDR3: ASSLIADEGNQH

V: TRBV5-1
CDR3: ASSLELAGIDEQY

V: TRBV19
CDR3: ASSPILQDYGGYT

V: TRBV12-3/TRBV12-4
CDR3: ASSTTGRNYGYT